These T cell receptor beta chains were read from a single sample in a study of T cells in Graves' hyperthyroidism and ophthalmopathy. TCRdb re-called the multiplex PCR reads with MiXCR, one entry per CDR3 protein. This sample has fewer than 350,000 distinct CDR3 sequences, with roughly a fifth found just once. Sequencing was done on a sample of blood. These receptors were collected from a woman aged 50 to 60 with Graves' hyperthyroidism. Both conserved end residues are part of each CDR3. A D gene is named only where the DNA matches it firmly. The size entry is marked missing in some rows and otherwise reads once, few, many or a size class.

CDR3 | DNA | D | size | J | V
CASSPNVAGTHSPFWVGEQYF | TGTGCCAGCAGCCCCAACGTCGCCGGGACACACAGTCCCTTCTGGGTCGGAGAGCAGTACTTC | NA | NA | TRBJ2-7 | TRBV13
CASSPGLAGPNEQFF | TGTGCCAGCTCCCCGGGACTAGCGGGTCCCAATGAGCAGTTCTTC | TRBD2 | many | TRBJ2-1 | TRBV18
CASSPAGGLDNEQFF | TGTGCCAGCAGCCCTGCGGGAGGGCTAGATAATGAGCAGTTCTTC | TRBD2 | NA | TRBJ2-1 | TRBV2
CASSPGGGNEQFF | TGTGCCAGCAGCCCGGGAGGGGGGAATGAGCAGTTCTTC | TRBD2 | many | TRBJ2-1 | TRBV28
CASSPQAGASTDTQYF | TGTGCCAGCAGCCCGCAAGCGGGAGCTAGCACAGATACGCAGTATTTT | TRBD2 | many | TRBJ2-3 | TRBV11-2
CASSPGDSGMDEQFF | TGTGCCAGCAGCCCCGGAGATAGCGGGATGGATGAGCAGTTCTTC | TRBD2 | many | TRBJ2-1 | TRBV3-1
CASRQDRAGNTIYF | TGTGCCAGCAGACAAGACAGGGCTGGAAACACCATATATTTT | TRBD1 | few | TRBJ1-3 | TRBV11-2
CASRGGGGASGANVLTF | TGTGCCAGCAGGGGCGGGGGCGGCGCCTCTGGGGCCAACGTCCTGACTTTC | NA | few | TRBJ2-6 | TRBV28
CASSQGTSGGNEQFF | TGCGCCAGCAGCCAAGGGACTAGCGGGGGAAATGAGCAGTTCTTC | TRBD2 | few | TRBJ2-1 | TRBV4-1
CSARVPYLAGGRNEQFF | TGCAGTGCTAGAGTCCCTTACTTAGCGGGAGGTAGAAATGAGCAGTTCTTC | TRBD2 | many | TRBJ2-1 | TRBV20-1